The T cell receptor beta chain described here comes from a study of cytomegalovirus exposure and HLA in healthy donors. The CDR3 loop spans 15 amino acids. Trimming removed 6 bases from V and 5 bases from J; junction bases left unmatched: 5. Germline assignment: CDR1 ENHRY and CDR2 SYGVKD. In the PCR, 60 Vbeta and 13 Jbeta primers were used. TCRdb's copy holds only in-frame clones and misses some; the assay was immunoSEQ multiplex PCR. The repertoire holds fewer than 150,000 clones, with around four fifths as singletons. This sequence originates from a woman aged 40 to 50 in good health and CMV-seronegative. The chain uses TRBV10-3 and TRBJ2-2, with 11 positions matching TRBD1. Sequenced: PBMCs. Written as DNA, the CDR3 is TGTGCCATCAGCGGACAGGGGGCGAGTACCGGGGAGCTGTTTTTT. It translates to CAISGQGASTGELFF.